In this sample, the clone carrying this T cell receptor beta chain turned up a few times. Trimming at V came to 5 bases and at J to 7 bases, leaving 10 bases not matched to a gene. There are 15 residues in the CDR3. The germline CDR1 and CDR2 sequences are DFQATT and SNEGSKA (reference sequence). TCRdb called the 5' RACE reads again in MiXCR, with one record for every CDR3 protein. Altogether some 340,000 distinct CDR3 sequences are present, 10% to 15% being singletons, with the ten largest covering 20% to 25%. The sample originates from a study of T-cell memory formation after mild COVID-19. Overall study: TCR clusters showed largely donor specificity.

The sample taken for sequencing was PBMCs or a T cell subset sorted from them (not recorded which). The sequence was obtained from a man between 18 and 35 years old who had mild COVID-19 (a few samples of this study predate the infection). Cell type and time point are not known. The chain combines TRBV20-1 with TRBJ2-1, with 11 bases lining up with TRBD2. The CDR3: CSARPSGGLDNEQFF. The CDR3 bases are TGCAGTGCTCGCCCTAGCGGGGGGTTGGATAATGAGCAGTTCTTC.